Below are 25 T cell receptor beta chains sequenced from a single sample in a study of T cell changes during pregnancy in multiple sclerosis. Method: immunoSEQ multiplex PCR; TCRdb's copy keeps in-frame clones and lacks some. The sample lists about 94,000 clones, around 94% occurring once. The sample consisted of peripheral blood, taken in the third trimester of pregnancy. All receptors come from a female donor with multiple sclerosis, enrolled in a pregnancy study.

V usage is TRBV27 and J usage is TRBJ2-7; tentative D call: TRBD2 (6 bases). The V end was cut by 3 bases, the J end by 3 bases, with 15 bases between. Germline lookup yields CDR1 MNHEY and CDR2 SMNVEV (reference sequence). This CDR3 comprises 15 residues. Here the CDR3 DNA reads TGTGCCAGCAGTTTTAGCGGTCCAGCTTACTACGAGCAGTACTTC. Translated, it gives CASSFSGPAYYEQYF.

The genes are TRBV25-1 and TRBJ2-1; 9 bases align to TRBD2. The germline V gene has CDR1 MGHDK and CDR2 SYGVNS. Germline trimming cut 5 bases from V and 8 bases from J; bases unmatched to any gene: 4. CDR3 length equals 13 residues. This chain's CDR3 is CASSTLAGDEQFF. The CDR3 DNA reads as TGTGCCAGCAGTACTTTAGCGGGAGATGAGCAGTTCTTC.

This sequence joins TRBV5-4 and TRBJ2-3; weak D call: TRBD1 (8 bases). CDR3 length equals 16 residues. Germline lookup yields CDR1 SGHNT and CDR2 YYREEE (reference sequence). V was cut by 3 bases and J by 0 bases, with 14 bases left in between. The CDR3 DNA is TGTGCCAGCAGCTGGGGGGGACAGGTTAGCACAGATACGCAGTATTTT. As protein: CASSWGGQVSTDTQYF.

The rearrangement links TRBV6-5 to TRBJ2-7; 9 bases map to TRBD1. The CDR3 has 16 residues. Germline V lookup: CDR1 MNHEY, CDR2 SVGAGI. V was clipped by 0 bases and J by 3 bases; unmatched bases: 6. The CDR3 is CASSYSGTGTDYEQYF. DNA for the CDR3: TGTGCCAGCAGTTACTCGGGGACAGGGACAGACTACGAGCAGTACTTC.

V gene TRBV27 combines with J gene TRBJ2-7; TRBD1 aligns across 11 bases. Germline CDR1 is MNHEY and CDR2 is SMNVEV (reference sequence). With V trimmed by 5 bases and J by 4 bases, 7 bases remained unmatched. The CDR3 length is 15 residues. The CDR3 DNA is TGTGCCAGCAGTGCCTGGGACAGGGGGGTGTACGAGCAGTACTTC. Its translation is CASSAWDRGVYEQYF.

J is TRBJ1-1 and V is TRBV5-1; no definite D call. V lost 4 bases and J lost 1, with 11 bases in between. Germline CDR1 SGHRS, CDR2 YFSETQ. The CDR3 consists of 14 residues. CDR3 sequence reads: CASSAKLGNTEAFF. DNA of the CDR3: TGCGCCAGCAGCGCGAAGCTTGGGAACACTGAAGCTTTCTTT.

The chain combines TRBV11-2 with TRBJ1-2, with D hard to call. Trimming took off 4 bases at V and 0 bases at J, with 12 bases between the two ends. There are 15 residues in the CDR3. Germline V gene data show CDR1 as SGHAT and CDR2 as FQNNGV. The CDR3 region has the DNA TGTGCCAGCAGCTCCTTAGCCGCAGCTAACTATGGCTACACCTTC. This sequence encodes CASSSLAAANYGYTF.

The chain carries TRBV10-1 and TRBJ1-1; D remains unclear. The CDR3 is 13 residues long. Germline V gives CDR1 WNHNN, CDR2 SYGVQD (reference sequence). V was clipped by 5 bases and J by 3 bases, with 10 bases between them. CDR3 DNA: TGCGCCAGCAGTAGTTCAGTGGACACTGAAGCTTTCTTT. It yields the protein CASSSSVDTEAFF.

This clone is a singleton in its sample. The chain uses TRBV5-1 and TRBJ1-3; D gene unclear. The germline V and J ends were trimmed by 0 bases and 0 bases, with 10 bases remaining between them. Germline assignment: CDR1 SGHRS and CDR2 YFSETQ. This CDR3 is built from 16 residues. The CDR3 DNA reads TGCGCCAGCAGCTTGGGACATCCTCGCTCTGGAAACACCATATATTTT. It is translated as CASSLGHPRSGNTIYF.

This clone was seen just once. The V gene is TRBV10-3, the J gene TRBJ2-2; 7 bases map to TRBD2. V dropped 10 bases and J dropped 3; count of bases not matched to a gene: 11. CDR3 size: 15 residues. The germline V gene has CDR1 ENHRY and CDR2 SYGVKD. CDR3 DNA: TGTGCCACCTTTGGGAGCGGGAAGGACACCGGGGAGCTGTTTTTT. This translates into CATFGSGKDTGELFF.

The rearrangement joins TRBV29-1 to TRBJ2-7, with D perhaps matching TRBD2 (6 bases). The V end was cut by 4 bases, the J end by 3 bases, with 13 bases between. The CDR3 contains 13 residues. The V gene's germline CDR1 is SQVTM and CDR2 ANQGSEA. CDR3 sequence: CSVGGVSNYEQYF. The CDR3 bases are TGCAGCGTTGGGGGGGTTTCCAACTACGAGCAGTACTTC.

The chain is built from TRBV7-8 and TRBJ2-7; 8 bases line up with TRBD1. The V and J ends lost 2 bases and 3 bases, in that order; junction bases with no gene match: 3. CDR1 SGHVS and CDR2 FQNEAQ come from the germline V gene. This CDR3 has 14 amino acids. This CDR3 is CASSLRQGIYEQYF. CDR3 in DNA: TGTGCCAGCAGCTTACGACAGGGGATCTACGAGCAGTACTTC. The whole variable domain, filled in from reference TRBV7-8 and TRBJ2-7, reads GAGVSQSPRYKVAKRGQDVALRCDPISGHVSLFWYQQALGQGPEFLTYFQNEAQLDKSGLPSDRFFAERPEGSVSTLKIQRTQQEDSAVYLCASSLRQGIYEQYFGPGTRLTVT.

The chain recombines TRBV18 with TRBJ2-7, with D perhaps TRBD2 (5 bases). The CDR3 sequence is 13 residues long. Germline CDR1 reads KGHSH; CDR2 reads LQKENI. The V end was cut by 0 bases, the J end by 6 bases, with 9 bases between. The CDR3, as DNA: TGTGCCAGCTCACCACCAAGTGCGGGCGAGCAGTACTTC. Amino acid sequence: CASSPPSAGEQYF.

The gene calls are TRBV27 and TRBJ2-5; a possible D gene is TRBD2 (5 bases). Germline V gives CDR1 MNHEY, CDR2 SMNVEV (reference sequence). The V end was cut by 6 bases, the J end by 4 bases, with 15 bases between. The length of the CDR3 is 14 residues. The CDR3 nucleotides are TGTGCCAGCAGACTTAAGAGGGCGGGAGAGACCCAGTACTTC. Its translation is CASRLKRAGETQYF.

The rearrangement links TRBV7-8 to TRBJ2-5, with TRBD1 matching over 10 bases. The germline V gene has CDR1 SGHVS and CDR2 FQNEAQ. This CDR3 comprises 14 residues. Losses at the gene ends were 3 bases for V and 5 bases for J; bases not matched to a gene: 3. CDR3 nucleotide sequence: TGTGCCAGCAGCTTGGACAGGGGGTATGAGACCCAGTACTTC. Translated: CASSLDRGYETQYF.

The CDR3 loop is CASSELVAGGGSEQYF. DNA of the CDR3: TGTGCCAGCAGTGAACTAGTAGCGGGGGGAGGCTCCGAGCAGTACTTC. J is TRBJ2-7 and V is TRBV6-1; 10 nucleotides line up with TRBD2. After removal of 2 bases from V and 6 bases from J, the junction contained 10 bases not matched to a gene. This CDR3 comprises 16 residues. Germline V gene sequence: CDR1 MNHNS, CDR2 SASEGT.

The V and J genes are TRBV30 and TRBJ2-5, with 7 bases identical to TRBD2. Germline V gene lookup returns CDR1 GTSNPN and CDR2 SVGIG (reference sequence). J gave up 1 base and V 0 bases, and 2 bases lay outside the gene matches. The CDR3 is 14 residues long. The CDR3 DNA is TGTGCCTGGAGTGTACGGGGGGTCCAAGAGACCCAGTACTTC. It yields the protein CAWSVRGVQETQYF.

V usage is TRBV20-1 and J usage is TRBJ2-3; D might be TRBD2 (5 bases). Germline V CDR1 and CDR2: DFQATT, SNEGSKA (reference sequence). This CDR3 contains 11 residues. Between the trimmed V and J ends, which lost 5 bases and 2 bases, there was a span of 5 bases. The CDR3 reads CSAGLTDTQYF. The CDR3 nucleotides are TGCAGTGCTGGACTCACAGATACGCAGTATTTT.

The V call is TRBV29-1, the J call TRBJ2-3; maybe TRBD1 (6 bases). This CDR3 contains 15 residues. The ends were cut back, 6 bases at V and 4 bases at J, with 20 bases in the middle. CDR1 and CDR2 (germline): SQVTM, ANQGSEA. The CDR3 loop reads CSVVQGPGKPDTQYF. CDR3 nucleotide sequence: TGCAGCGTAGTACAGGGCCCTGGGAAGCCAGATACGCAGTATTTT.

V gene TRBV9 combines with J gene TRBJ2-1; D perhaps matches TRBD2 (5 bases). Germline CDR1 is SGDLS and CDR2 is YYNGEE. This CDR3 comprises 15 residues. With 2 bases removed from V and 0 bases from J, the gap between germline ends came to 9 bases. The CDR3, as DNA: TGTGCCAGCAGCGTCACGGGGAGCTCCTACAATGAGCAGTTCTTC. Its protein is CASSVTGSSYNEQFF.

This sequence joins TRBV5-4 and TRBJ2-5; a weak D match, TRBD2 (5 bases). Between the trimmed V and J ends, which lost 0 bases and 4 bases, there was a span of 16 bases. The germline CDR1 and CDR2 sequences are SGHNT and YYREEE (reference sequence). The CDR3 length is 16 residues. The CDR3 here is CASSLVGRLAGETQYF. The CDR3 region has the DNA TGTGCCAGCAGCTTGGTCGGTCGGCTAGCTGGAGAGACCCAGTACTTC.

The rearrangement uses TRBV15 and TRBJ2-7; D might be TRBD2 (6 bases). This CDR3 is built from 14 residues. Trimming pared 8 bases from V and 0 bases from J, leaving 14 bases between. CDR1 is LNHNV, CDR2 YYDKDF, per germline (reference sequence). CDR3 loop: CATGPGLGSYEQYF. In DNA, the CDR3 is TGTGCCACCGGCCCGGGACTTGGCTCCTACGAGCAGTACTTC.

V is TRBV2 and J is TRBJ2-1; possibly TRBD1 for D (6 bases). Between the trimmed V and J ends, which lost 6 bases and 7 bases, there was a span of 16 bases. The germline V gene has CDR1 SNHLY and CDR2 FYNNEI. This CDR3 is built from 14 residues. CDR3: CASRGTGIINEQFF. DNA for the CDR3: TGTGCCAGCAGGGGAACAGGGATAATAAATGAGCAGTTCTTC.

The chain employs TRBV30 and TRBJ2-2; 8 nucleotides line up with TRBD2. Germline loops: CDR1 GTSNPN, CDR2 SVGIG (reference sequence). This CDR3 is 15 amino acids long. Trimming at V came to 6 bases and at J to 5 bases, leaving 11 bases not matched to a gene. The CDR3 region is CACPLAGGETGELFF. The CDR3 region has the DNA TGTGCCTGTCCCCTGGCGGGAGGAGAGACCGGGGAGCTGTTTTTT.

The V gene is TRBV27, the J gene TRBJ2-7; TRBD1 aligns across 8 bases. J was trimmed by 3 bases and V by 4 bases; bases with no gene match: 5. The CDR3 totals 14 residues. Per the germline V gene, CDR1 is MNHEY and CDR2 is SMNVEV (reference sequence). The CDR3: CASSSGQDLYEQYF. The CDR3, as DNA: TGTGCCAGCAGTTCGGGACAGGACCTCTACGAGCAGTACTTC.